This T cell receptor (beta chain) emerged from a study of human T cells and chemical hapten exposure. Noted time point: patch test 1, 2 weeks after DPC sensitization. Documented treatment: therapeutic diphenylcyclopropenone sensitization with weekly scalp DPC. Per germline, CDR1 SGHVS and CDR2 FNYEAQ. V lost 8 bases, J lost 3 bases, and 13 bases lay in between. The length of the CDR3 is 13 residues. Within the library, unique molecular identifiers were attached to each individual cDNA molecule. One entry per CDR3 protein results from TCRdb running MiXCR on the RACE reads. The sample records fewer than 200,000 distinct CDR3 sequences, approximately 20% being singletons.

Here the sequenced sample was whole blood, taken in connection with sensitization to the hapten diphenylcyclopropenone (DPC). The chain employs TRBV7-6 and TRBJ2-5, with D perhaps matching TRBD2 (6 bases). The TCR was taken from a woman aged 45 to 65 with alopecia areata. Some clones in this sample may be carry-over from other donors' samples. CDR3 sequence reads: CASRGTTEETQYF. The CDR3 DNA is TGTGCCAGCCGGGGGACCACCGAAGAGACCCAGTACTTC.